This T cell receptor beta chain appears in the sequencing data of a study of CD8 T cells in Susac syndrome. RNA in amounts of roughly 0.5 to 1 ug was reverse transcribed with random hexamers. MiXCR, run by TCRdb on the immunoSEQ multiplex PCR reads, gives a single entry per CDR3 protein. The sample carries approximately 150,000 distinct CDR3 sequences, 85% to 95% recorded once. The length of the CDR3 is 14 residues. Germline loops: CDR1 GTSNPN, CDR2 SVGIG (reference sequence). Trimming took off 0 bases at V and 6 bases at J, with 13 bases between the two ends. The genes are TRBV30 and TRBJ2-3; D uncertain. The TCR comes from a human donor with multiple sclerosis. Sequences were obtained from CD4+ T cells from PBMCs. Here the CDR3 DNA reads TGTGCCTGGAGTGTACCTTGGGCAGCGGATACGCAGTATTTT. Translation: CAWSVPWAADTQYF. Complete variable domain (other parts from reference TRBV30 and TRBJ2-3): SQTIHQWPATLVQPVGSPLSLECTVEGTSNPNLYWYRQAAGRGLQLLFYSVGIGQISSEVPQNLSASRPQDRQFILSSKKLLLSDSGFYLCAWSVPWAADTQYFGPGTRLTVL.